This entry lists 23 T cell receptor beta chains sequenced from one sample in a study of blood T cell repertoires in COVID-19. Assay: immunoSEQ multiplex PCR; the TCRdb copy retains only in-frame clones and omits some. The sample lists about 300,000 clones, nearly 90% seen once, with less than 3% in the top ten. The sequenced sample was PBMCs or T cells enriched from blood (not recorded which). Receptors originate from a woman aged 45 to 65 who had been exposed to COVID-19.

This chain connects TRBV5-4 to TRBJ1-1; a possible D gene is TRBD1 (6 bases). The V end was cut by 0 bases, the J end by 4 bases, with 13 bases between. There are 15 residues in the CDR3. Germline CDR1 SGHNT, CDR2 YYREEE (reference sequence). For the CDR3, the DNA is TGTGCCAGCAGCTTGGCCGCAGGGGTGGGCACTGAAGCTTTCTTT. This translates into CASSLAAGVGTEAFF.

In DNA, the CDR3 is TGTGCCAGCAGCCCCACTAATCGACAGACCCTCTCTGGAAACACCATATATTTT. This translates into CASSPTNRQTLSGNTIYF. The chain couples TRBV4-2 to TRBJ1-3; the D gene is possibly TRBD1 (5 bases). This CDR3 has 18 residues. Germline assignment: CDR1 LGHNA and CDR2 YNFKEQ. Trimming cost V 4 bases and J 0 bases, with 19 bases left between them.

This sequence joins TRBV5-6 and TRBJ2-3, with D maybe TRBD1 (5 bases). The V and J ends lost 0 bases and 2 bases respectively, with 10 bases between them. There are 15 residues in the CDR3. The V gene's germline CDR1 is SGHDT and CDR2 YYEEEE. This CDR3 is CASSLAGHLTDTQYF. CDR3 sequence (DNA): TGTGCCAGCAGCTTGGCAGGACATCTCACAGATACGCAGTATTTT.

This chain connects TRBV5-1 to TRBJ2-1, with 10 bases matching TRBD2. The V gene end was trimmed by 4 bases and the J gene end by 2 bases; junction bases not matched to a gene: 3. Per germline, CDR1 SGHRS and CDR2 YFSETQ. CDR3 size: 15 residues. CDR3: CASSQSGGAYNEQFF. For the CDR3, the DNA is TGCGCCAGCAGCCAGAGCGGGGGGGCCTACAATGAGCAGTTCTTC.

This chain joins TRBV27 and TRBJ2-7, with a weak D call TRBD2 (6 bases). Germline assignment: CDR1 MNHEY and CDR2 SMNVEV (reference sequence). Trimming cost V 2 bases and J 2 bases, with 19 bases left between them. The CDR3 runs to 17 residues. The chain's CDR3 is CASSLRGARGPTYEQYF. The CDR3 nucleotides are TGTGCCAGCAGTTTACGCGGGGCTAGGGGCCCTACCTACGAGCAGTACTTC.

The chain combines TRBV3-1 (or the pseudogene TRBV3-2) with TRBJ2-7; a weak D match, TRBD2 (5 bases). Per germline, CDR1 LGHDT and CDR2 YNNKEL (reference sequence). The CDR3 sequence is 16 residues long. V lost 0 bases and J 7 bases, leaving 19 bases between the germline ends. CDR3 DNA: TGTGCCAGCAGCCAAGAGAACACGGGATCTTTGGCGGAGCAGTACTTC. Amino acid sequence: CASSQENTGSLAEQYF.

The genes are TRBV28 and TRBJ1-5; D is possibly TRBD1 (5 bases). The V gene's germline CDR1 is MDHEN and CDR2 SYDVKM. The CDR3 loop spans 14 amino acids. V was pared by 6 bases and J by 2 bases, with 11 bases between. In DNA form, the CDR3 reads TGTGCCAGCAGCGGGGCGGGGGGCAATCAGCCCCAGCATTTT. It is translated as CASSGAGGNQPQHF. The complete variable domain, with remaining parts taken from reference TRBV28 and TRBJ1-5, reads DVKVTQSSRYLVKRTGEKVFLECVQDMDHENMFWYRQDPGLGLRLIYFSYDVKMKEKGDIPEGYSVSREKKERFSLILESASTNQTSMYLCASSGAGGNQPQHFGDGTRLSIL.

The chain is built from TRBV7-2 and TRBJ1-2; the D gene is possibly TRBD1 (5 bases). The CDR3 sequence is 14 residues long. Germline assignment: CDR1 SGHTA and CDR2 FQGNSA. Deletions cut 1 base from V and 5 bases from J, with 11 bases between. As DNA, the CDR3 is TGTGCCAGCAGCTTAGAGGGGAAACCTTATGGCTACACCTTC. It yields the protein CASSLEGKPYGYTF.

The chain couples TRBV30 to TRBJ1-2; 9 bases align to TRBD1. Germline assignment: CDR1 GTSNPN and CDR2 SVGIG (reference sequence). The V gene end was trimmed by 1 base and the J gene end by 4 bases; junction bases not matched to a gene: 4. The CDR3 is 14 residues long. In nucleotides, the CDR3 is TGTGCCTGGAGTGCCGGACAGGGGTCCTATGGCTACACCTTC. Its translation is CAWSAGQGSYGYTF. Using reference TRBV30 and TRBJ1-2 for the parts outside the CDR3, the full variable domain is SQTIHQWPATLVQPVGSPLSLECTVEGTSNPNLYWYRQAAGRGLQLLFYSVGIGQISSEVPQNLSASRPQDRQFILSSKKLLLSDSGFYLCAWSAGQGSYGYTFGSGTRLTVV.

This chain links TRBV5-1 with TRBJ1-1, with 8 bases that match TRBD1. Germline CDR1 SGHRS, CDR2 YFSETQ. There are 15 residues in the CDR3. The J segment lost 4 bases and the V segment lost 4 bases, leaving 9 bases of the junction unmatched. The CDR3 is CASSVTGDLSTEAFF. The CDR3 nucleotides read TGCGCCAGCAGCGTGACAGGGGACCTGAGCACTGAAGCTTTCTTT.

Remarks on this clone: At the DNA level, this CDR3 is encoded by other sequences in the same sample as well. This rearrangement joins TRBV18 to TRBJ2-5; D unclear. The CDR3 runs to 13 residues. Trimming took off 0 bases at V and 3 bases at J, with 5 bases between the two ends. Germline values: CDR1 KGHSH, CDR2 LQKENI. CDR3 residues: CASSPPAEETQYF. CDR3 nucleotides: TGTGCCAGCTCACCACCGGCCGAAGAGACCCAGTACTTC.

As to this clone: Other nucleotide sequences from this sample produce the same CDR3. The V gene is TRBV5-1, the J gene TRBJ1-4; 8 bases line up with TRBD1. The junction had 6 bases not matched to a gene; V was cut back by 3 bases and J by 5 bases. The CDR3 consists of 15 residues. The germline V gene has CDR1 SGHRS and CDR2 YFSETQ. The CDR3 region is CASSSTGGRNEKLFF. CDR3 sequence (DNA): TGCGCCAGCAGCTCCACAGGGGGACGGAATGAAAAACTGTTTTTT.

The chain carries TRBV30 and TRBJ1-2; D unclear. The germline V gene encodes CDR1 GTSNPN and CDR2 SVGIG (reference sequence). The V end lost 3 bases, the J end lost 4 bases, and 9 bases lay between the germline ends. CDR3 length equals 12 residues. This chain's CDR3 is CAWRGGSYGYTF. The CDR3 DNA reads TGTGCCTGGAGGGGCGGGTCCTATGGCTACACCTTC.

There are a few counts of this clone. This sequence joins TRBV4-2 and TRBJ1-2, with 11 positions matching TRBD1. J gave up 4 bases and V 4 bases, and 5 bases lay outside the gene matches. This CDR3 is 15 amino acids long. Germline CDR1 reads LGHNA; CDR2 reads YNFKEQ. CDR3 DNA sequence: TGTGCCAGCAGCCCTGGGACAGGGGGGGGCTATGGCTACACCTTC. It codes for CASSPGTGGGYGYTF.

This clone was detected a few times. The V call is TRBV7-6, the J call TRBJ1-3; 9 bases map to TRBD1. There are 18 residues in the CDR3. CDR1 is SGHVS, CDR2 FNYEAQ, per germline. After removal of 5 bases from V and 0 bases from J, the junction contained 11 bases not matched to a gene. CDR3 DNA sequence: TGTGCCAGCAGCCTCACGACGCAGACAGGGGGCTCTGGAAACACCATATATTTT. Translating gives CASSLTTQTGGSGNTIYF.

The chain employs TRBV5-4 and TRBJ2-2; 8 bases are shared with TRBD2. CDR1 is SGHNT and CDR2 is YYREEE in the germline V gene (reference sequence). This CDR3 region has 16 residues. V dropped 4 bases and J dropped 3; count of bases not matched to a gene: 8. The CDR3 DNA reads as TGTGCCAGCAGCCACTCCGTTAGCGGGGACACCGGGGAGCTGTTTTTT. This translates into CASSHSVSGDTGELFF.

This rearrangement joins TRBV24-1 to TRBJ2-5, with 10 bases lining up with TRBD1. J was trimmed by 1 base and V by 2 bases; bases with no gene match: 12. Germline CDR1 and CDR2: KGHDR and SFDVKD. This CDR3 has 19 amino acids. CDR3 sequence (DNA): TGTGCCACCAGTGATTCCACGACAGGGGGCTTACCCTCCCAAGAGACCCAGTACTTC. Translated: CATSDSTTGGLPSQETQYF.

This chain links TRBV19 with TRBJ1-1; perhaps TRBD1 as D (5 bases). The length of the CDR3 is 15 residues. CDR1 is LNHDA and CDR2 is SQIVND in the germline V gene (reference sequence). Deletions cut 1 base from V and 1 base from J, with 10 bases between. CDR3 nucleotides: TGTGCCAGTAGTATAGGGACAAGGGCGAACACTGAAGCTTTCTTT. It translates to CASSIGTRANTEAFF.

The chain couples TRBV6-5 to TRBJ2-7; D is unclear. Per the germline V gene, CDR1 is MNHEY and CDR2 is SVGAGI. The CDR3 is made up of 13 amino acids. The ends were cut back, 6 bases at V and 3 bases at J, with 12 bases in the middle. CDR3 amino acids: CASSDTYLYEQYF. The CDR3 nucleotides read TGTGCCAGCAGCGATACTTATCTCTACGAGCAGTACTTC.

Here the CDR3 DNA reads TGTGCCTGGAGTATTCTGGGGACAAGCAATCAGCCCCAGCATTTT. It codes for CAWSILGTSNQPQHF. The rearrangement joins TRBV30 to TRBJ1-5; tentative D call: TRBD1 (6 bases). Germline V lookup: CDR1 GTSNPN, CDR2 SVGIG (reference sequence). V lost 2 bases to trimming and J lost 1 base, with 12 bases between them. This CDR3 contains 15 residues. Filled out from reference TRBV30 and TRBJ1-5, the complete variable domain reads SQTIHQWPATLVQPVGSPLSLECTVEGTSNPNLYWYRQAAGRGLQLLFYSVGIGQISSEVPQNLSASRPQDRQFILSSKKLLLSDSGFYLCAWSILGTSNQPQHFGDGTRLSIL.

The chain links TRBV5-1 to TRBJ1-4, with 7 bases that match TRBD1. The junction had 2 bases not matched to a gene; V was cut back by 4 bases and J by 8 bases. Germline loops: CDR1 SGHRS, CDR2 YFSETQ. The CDR3 runs to 12 residues. CDR3 sequence reads: CASSRDSEKLFF. As DNA, the CDR3 is TGCGCCAGCAGCCGGGACAGCGAAAAACTGTTTTTT.

The rearrangement joins TRBV14 to TRBJ2-3, with 13 bases fitting TRBD2. Germline V gene lookup returns CDR1 SGHDN and CDR2 FVKESK. J gave up 1 base and V 4 bases, and 5 bases lay outside the gene matches. CDR3 length equals 17 residues. For the CDR3, the DNA is TGTGCCAGCAGCCCCTACGGACTAGCGGGGGGCACAGATACGCAGTATTTT. Protein: CASSPYGLAGGTDTQYF. Using reference TRBV14 and TRBJ2-3 for the parts outside the CDR3, the full variable domain is EAGVTQFPSHSVIEKGQTVTLRCDPISGHDNLYWYRRVMGKEIKFLLHFVKESKQDESGMPNNRFLAERTGGTYSTLKVQPAELEDSGVYFCASSPYGLAGGTDTQYFGPGTRLTVL.

The chain carries TRBV30 and TRBJ2-7, with 9 bases identical to TRBD2. Trimming removed 0 bases from V and 2 bases from J; junction bases left unmatched: 5. Germline V lookup: CDR1 GTSNPN, CDR2 SVGIG (reference sequence). This CDR3 has 15 residues. This chain's CDR3 is CAWSVRASGAYEQYF. The CDR3 DNA reads TGTGCCTGGAGTGTAAGGGCTAGCGGGGCCTACGAGCAGTACTTC.